This passage covers 21 T cell receptor beta chains from one sample sequenced in a study of response to subunit inactivated influenza vaccine. TCRdb fed the RT-PCR reads into MiXCR, producing one record per CDR3 protein. The sample shows under 550,000 distinct CDR3 sequences, approximately 7.6% of them seen only once. The starting material was PBMCs from blood, obtained approximately 25 months after vaccination. The source is a man between 50 and 69 years old who received an inactivated influenza vaccine.

This chain links TRBV7-3 with TRBJ2-1; D gene uncertain. The CDR3 sequence is 15 residues long. Germline CDR1 reads SGHTA; CDR2 reads FQGTGA. Between the trimmed V and J ends, which lost 5 bases and 3 bases, there was a span of 14 bases. CDR3 bases: TGTGCCAGCAGCCCTAATTCGGGTCGCTACAATGAGCAGTTCTTC. It encodes CASSPNSGRYNEQFF.

This clonotype was seen repeatedly, ten times or more. This chain links TRBV6-5 with TRBJ2-2; D might be TRBD2 (5 bases). Deletions cut 6 bases from V and 0 bases from J, with 8 bases between. This CDR3 contains 14 residues. CDR1 and CDR2 from the germline V gene are MNHEY and SVGAGI. The CDR3 loop is CASSLLANTGELFF. The CDR3 coding sequence is TGTGCCAGCAGCTTACTAGCGAACACCGGGGAGCTGTTTTTT.

This clonotype was observed a handful of times. The chain combines TRBV5-6 with TRBJ2-5, with 10 bases identical to TRBD2. This CDR3 has 16 amino acids. V was clipped by 0 bases and J by 5 bases; unmatched bases: 7. Germline values: CDR1 SGHDT, CDR2 YYEEEE. The CDR3 spells CASSLDSSGSGETQYF. The CDR3 DNA reads as TGTGCCAGCAGCTTGGATTCTAGCGGGAGCGGGGAGACCCAGTACTTC.

At least ten counts were recorded for this clonotype. The CDR3 DNA reads TGTGCCAGCAGCACTAACCTTCAGGACAGGGGACTCTCCTACGAGCAGTACTTC. Its protein is CASSTNLQDRGLSYEQYF. The chain employs TRBV6-1 and TRBJ2-7; 9 bases line up with TRBD1. Per the germline V gene, CDR1 is MNHNS and CDR2 is SASEGT. The CDR3 is 18 residues long. With 6 bases clipped from V and 0 bases from J, the junction kept 15 bases outside the gene matches.

This clonotype was detected only a few times. The J gene is TRBJ2-5, the V gene TRBV6-1; possibly TRBD1 or TRBD2 for D (5 bases each). V lost 11 bases and J lost 2, with 12 bases in between. CDR1 MNHNS and CDR2 SASEGT come from the germline V gene. The CDR3 runs 12 residues. Here the CDR3 reads CAGGRLQETQYF. The CDR3 nucleotides read TGTGCCGGGGGACGGTTACAAGAGACCCAGTACTTC.

This clonotype showed up just a few times. This chain connects TRBV20-1 to TRBJ2-7; weak D call: TRBD1 (5 bases). V lost 3 bases to trimming and J lost 1 base, with 16 bases between them. Germline lookup yields CDR1 DFQATT and CDR2 SNEGSKA (reference sequence). The CDR3 consists of 15 residues. The CDR3 DNA reads as TGCAGTGCTAGGCCCCCCCGACAGTGGTCCTACGAGCAGTACTTC. Its translation: CSARPPRQWSYEQYF.

This clonotype was picked up a small number of times. The CDR3 DNA follows: TGTGCCAGCAGCTCACCGACAGGCCTGTACGAGCAGTACTTC. Translated, it gives CASSSPTGLYEQYF. The chain is built from TRBV7-9 and TRBJ2-7, with D perhaps matching TRBD1 (6 bases). There are 14 residues in the CDR3. The germline V gene has CDR1 SEHNR and CDR2 FQNEAQ (reference sequence). V was cut by 4 bases and J by 4 bases, with 14 bases left in between.

This clonotype was counted ten times or more. V usage is TRBV28 and J usage is TRBJ2-3, with D maybe TRBD2 (5 bases). Looked up from germline, CDR1 is MDHEN and CDR2 is SYDVKM. The germline V and J ends were trimmed by 10 bases and 14 bases, with 25 bases remaining between them. This CDR3 is built from 13 residues. CDR3 coding DNA: TGTGCCACATCCAACGTTTTTGGCAGCCGGGGGTATTTT. Its protein product is CATSNVFGSRGYF.

This clonotype was recorded at least ten times. The rearrangement joins TRBV5-1 to TRBJ1-1; no definite D call. The V gene lost 0 bases and the J gene lost 0 bases, with 9 bases spanning the gap. Germline assignment: CDR1 SGHRS and CDR2 YFSETQ. This CDR3 has 15 residues. CDR3 DNA: TGCGCCAGCAGCTTGGGTCAGACTATGAACACTGAAGCTTTCTTT. Its protein is CASSLGQTMNTEAFF. Using reference TRBV5-1 and TRBJ1-1 for the parts outside the CDR3, the full variable domain is KAGVTQTPRYLIKTRGQQVTLSCSPISGHRSVSWYQQTPGQGLQFLFEYFSETQRNKGNFPGRFSGRQFSNSRSEMNVSTLELGDSALYLCASSLGQTMNTEAFFGQGTRLTVV.

This clonotype was seen more than once but under ten times. V usage is TRBV5-1 and J usage is TRBJ1-5, with D perhaps matching TRBD1 (5 bases). The CDR3 length is 13 residues. Germline V CDR1 and CDR2: SGHRS, YFSETQ. Between the trimmed V and J ends, which lost 2 bases and 4 bases, there was a span of 7 bases. CDR3 in amino acids: CASSFDSNQPQHF. The CDR3 nucleotides are TGCGCCAGCAGCTTCGACAGTAATCAGCCCCAGCATTTT.

The rearrangement joins TRBV29-1 to TRBJ2-3, with 9 bases matching TRBD2. The trim removed 4 bases at V and 4 bases at J, leaving 6 bases unmatched. The germline gives CDR1 SQVTM, CDR2 ANQGSEA. The CDR3 spans 14 residues. DNA for the CDR3: TGCAGCGTTGCTTTTAGCGGGAGCTCAGATACGCAGTATTTT. This encodes CSVAFSGSSDTQYF.

This clonotype has a handful of counts. The J gene is TRBJ2-5, the V gene TRBV5-5, with unresolved D. CDR3 size: 13 residues. Germline CDR1 is SGHKS and CDR2 is YYEKEE (reference sequence). V was clipped by 0 bases and J by 1 base, with 4 bases between them. Written as DNA, the CDR3 is TGTGCCAGCAGCTTGGCGACCCAAGAGACCCAGTACTTC. Its translation: CASSLATQETQYF.

This clonotype showed up many times. V and J are TRBV12-3 or TRBV12-4 and TRBJ2-4, with D tentatively TRBD1 or TRBD2 (5 bases each). This CDR3 is built from 14 residues. V dropped 3 bases and J dropped 7 bases, with 13 bases sitting between them. CDR3: CASSFTGPGNIQYF. CDR3 coding DNA: TGTGCCAGCAGTTTTACGGGGCCGGGGAACATTCAGTACTTC.

This chain links TRBV4-3 with TRBJ2-1; 8 bases map to TRBD2. This CDR3 has 17 residues. Germline assignment: CDR1 LGHNA and CDR2 YSLEER. The J segment lost 0 bases and the V segment lost 1 base, leaving 5 bases of the junction unmatched. CDR3 sequence reads: CASSQAVGTSSYNEQFF. DNA for the CDR3: TGCGCCAGCAGCCAAGCCGTGGGGACTAGCTCCTACAATGAGCAGTTCTTC.

The table lists this clonotype with many counts. The chain links TRBV29-1 to TRBJ2-5; TRBD1 matches 7 bases. The CDR3 totals 13 residues. Germline-derived CDR1 and CDR2 are SQVTM and ANQGSEA. V gave up 5 bases and J gave up 5 bases; unmatched junction bases: 8. The chain's CDR3 is CSVYLTGAETQYF. Here the CDR3 DNA reads TGCAGCGTTTACCTAACAGGGGCGGAGACCCAGTACTTC.

This clonotype came up many times. The chain carries TRBV20-1 and TRBJ1-1; tentatively, D is TRBD1 (5 bases). In germline, CDR1 is DFQATT, CDR2 SNEGSKA (reference sequence). The V and J ends lost 6 bases and 5 bases respectively, with 16 bases between them. The CDR3 sequence is 13 residues long. The CDR3 sequence is CSAEMWGGTEAFF. The CDR3 coding sequence is TGCAGTGCCGAGATGTGGGGGGGAACTGAAGCTTTCTTT.

The CDR3, as DNA: TGCGCCAGCAGCTTGGGGGACTCGTTTCACGAGCAGTACTTC. Its translation: CASSLGDSFHEQYF. The chain joins TRBV5-1 to TRBJ2-7, with D tentatively TRBD2 (6 bases). The CDR3 has 14 residues. Looked up from germline, CDR1 is SGHRS and CDR2 is YFSETQ. Trimming removed 0 bases from V and 5 bases from J, with 12 bases in between.

This clonotype was detected ten times or more. The J gene is TRBJ2-7, the V gene TRBV29-1; a weak D match, TRBD1 (6 bases). The V end lost 3 bases, the J end lost 3 bases, and 9 bases lay between the germline ends. The CDR3 covers 12 residues. Germline V gives CDR1 SQVTM, CDR2 ANQGSEA. This CDR3 reads CSVEGQNYEQYF. CDR3 bases: TGCAGCGTTGAGGGACAAAACTACGAGCAGTACTTC.

This clonotype was seen a few times. The gene calls are TRBV7-2 and TRBJ2-1; the match to TRBD1 covers 8 bases. CDR1 and CDR2 (germline): SGHTA, FQGNSA. J was trimmed by 4 bases and V by 2 bases; bases with no gene match: 4. This CDR3 comprises 15 residues. CDR3 nucleotides: TGTGCCAGCAGCTTATCTACAGGGGGATACAATGAGCAGTTCTTC. Protein: CASSLSTGGYNEQFF.

This chain connects TRBV20-1 to TRBJ2-2; TRBD2 aligns across 11 bases. Germline V gives CDR1 DFQATT, CDR2 SNEGSKA (reference sequence). The CDR3 consists of 14 residues. Unmatched junction bases numbered 5, after V lost 5 bases and J lost 6 bases. The CDR3 DNA follows: TGCAGTGCTGGCCCACTAGCGGGAGCCGGGGAGCTGTTTTTT. Translated, it gives CSAGPLAGAGELFF.

This clonotype was detected many times. The CDR3 is CASRDRGPYGYTF. CDR3 coding DNA: TGTGCCAGCAGGGACAGGGGCCCTTATGGCTACACCTTC. The rearrangement joins TRBV6-1 to TRBJ1-2; 9 bases match TRBD1. The V and J ends lost 6 bases and 5 bases, in that order; junction bases with no gene match: 4. This CDR3 is built from 13 residues. Germline-derived CDR1 and CDR2 are MNHNS and SASEGT.